The 32 T cell receptor beta chains in this list originate from one sample, sequenced in a study of blood T cell repertoires in COVID-19. TCRdb's table, derived via immunoSEQ multiplex PCR, lists solely in-frame clones and lacks some. The profile covers 250,000 or so clones, with around 84% appearing a single time and over 1.5% taken by the ten largest. The source material was PBMCs or T cells enriched from blood (not recorded which). The receptors were gathered from a man between 40 and 49 years old who had recovered from COVID-19.

V is TRBV5-5 and J is TRBJ1-5; TRBD1 might be the D (5 bases). This CDR3 is 15 amino acids long. Germline loops: CDR1 SGHKS, CDR2 YYEKEE (reference sequence). V was pared by 4 bases and J by 4 bases, with 15 bases between. CDR3 bases: TGTGCCAGCAGCCCTACTCAGGGTTGGAATCAGCCCCAGCATTTT. It codes for CASSPTQGWNQPQHF.

The chain carries TRBV7-9 and TRBJ2-3, with D perhaps TRBD2 (6 bases). The CDR3 extends over 16 amino acids. The V end was cut by 3 bases, the J end by 6 bases, with 19 bases between. Germline lookup yields CDR1 SEHNR and CDR2 FQNEAQ (reference sequence). The CDR3 protein is CASSFSMGVGRDTQYF. CDR3 nucleotides: TGTGCCAGCAGCTTTTCGATGGGAGTGGGGAGGGATACGCAGTATTTT. Drawing the rest from reference TRBV7-9 and TRBJ2-3, the complete variable domain is DTGVSQNPRHKITKRGQNVTFRCDPISEHNRLYWYRQTLGQGPEFLTYFQNEAQLEKSRLLSDRFSAERPKGSFSTLEIQRTEQGDSAMYLCASSFSMGVGRDTQYFGPGTRLTVL.

The chain has TRBV4-1 and TRBJ2-1; D possibly corresponds to TRBD1 (6 bases). V was cut by 6 bases and J by 8 bases, with 14 bases left in between. CDR3 size: 13 residues. Germline CDR1 and CDR2: MGHRA and YSYEKL. CDR3 protein: CASRLTGSDEQFF. The CDR3 coding sequence is TGCGCCAGCAGGCTTACAGGGAGCGATGAGCAGTTCTTC.

The V gene is TRBV5-6, the J gene TRBJ1-2; D not resolved. There are 14 residues in the CDR3. The V gene's germline CDR1 is SGHDT and CDR2 YYEEEE. V was pared by 0 bases and J by 7 bases, with 13 bases between. CDR3 protein: CASSLDLGVGGYTF. CDR3 DNA sequence: TGTGCCAGCAGCTTGGATCTGGGCGTAGGTGGCTACACCTTC.

The J gene is TRBJ2-7, the V gene TRBV24-1, with 7 bases that match TRBD2. Per germline, CDR1 KGHDR and CDR2 SFDVKD. The CDR3 spans 12 residues. Unmatched junction bases numbered 3, after V lost 5 bases and J lost 6 bases. The CDR3 loop reads CATSGTRSEQYF. The CDR3 bases are TGTGCCACCAGTGGGACTAGGTCCGAGCAGTACTTC.

This clone appeared a few times. V usage is TRBV13 and J usage is TRBJ2-5; D possibly corresponds to TRBD2 (6 bases). Trimming cost V 4 bases and J 4 bases, with 13 bases left between them. This CDR3 spans 14 amino acids. Germline CDR1 and CDR2: PRHDT and FYEKMQ (reference sequence). The CDR3 sequence: CASSWEPGGETQYF. Here the CDR3 DNA reads TGTGCCAGCAGCTGGGAACCCGGGGGAGAGACCCAGTACTTC.

This clone has a single count. Written as DNA, the CDR3 is TGTGCCAGCAGCTTTCACTCCCGAGGAAACACTGAAGCTTTCTTT. Protein: CASSFHSRGNTEAFF. The rearrangement uses TRBV7-9 and TRBJ1-1; D unclear. Trimming took off 3 bases at V and 2 bases at J, with 13 bases between the two ends. This CDR3 is 15 amino acids long. The germline V gene has CDR1 SEHNR and CDR2 FQNEAQ (reference sequence).

The rearrangement links TRBV19 to TRBJ2-7, with 9 bases that match TRBD1. Unmatched junction bases numbered 5, after V lost 3 bases and J lost 5 bases. Germline V lookup: CDR1 LNHDA, CDR2 SQIVND (reference sequence). This CDR3 is 14 amino acids long. CDR3 residues: CASSIGDRVHEQYF. The CDR3 nucleotides are TGTGCCAGTAGTATCGGGGACAGGGTCCACGAGCAGTACTTC.

V gene TRBV6-5 combines with J gene TRBJ2-5, with 7 bases fitting TRBD1. CDR3 length equals 12 residues. V lost 7 bases, J lost 8 bases, and 7 bases stayed unmatched. Germline CDR1 reads MNHEY; CDR2 reads SVGAGI. The DNA for the CDR3 is TGTGCCAGCACAGAGACAGGGATCACCCAGTACTTC. As protein: CASTETGITQYF.

V and J are TRBV7-3 and TRBJ2-5; the match to TRBD1 covers 9 bases. The CDR3 sequence is 14 residues long. Germline CDR1 and CDR2: SGHTA and FQGTGA. J lost 5 bases, V lost 5 bases, and 6 bases had no gene match. The CDR3 loop reads CASSRQGERETQYF. The CDR3 nucleotides read TGTGCCAGCAGCAGACAGGGGGAACGGGAGACCCAGTACTTC.

V gene TRBV7-9 combines with J gene TRBJ2-1; possible D gene TRBD2, 6 bases. The V gene lost 4 bases and the J gene lost 3 bases, with 13 bases spanning the gap. The germline V gene has CDR1 SEHNR and CDR2 FQNEAQ (reference sequence). The CDR3 consists of 15 residues. CDR3 nucleotides: TGTGCCAGCAGCTCTAGTGCGGGGTTCTACAATGAGCAGTTCTTC. Translation: CASSSSAGFYNEQFF.

The chain combines TRBV9 with TRBJ1-6, with unresolved D. V lost 1 base and J lost 1, with 3 bases in between. This CDR3 spans 14 amino acids. Looked up from germline, CDR1 is SGDLS and CDR2 is YYNGEE. The CDR3 DNA reads as TGTGCCAGCAGCGTATTATCCTATAATTCACCCCTCCACTTT. This translates into CASSVLSYNSPLHF. The full variable domain, completed using reference TRBV9 and TRBJ1-6, is DSGVTQTPKHLITATGQRVTLRCSPRSGDLSVYWYQQSLDQGLQFLIQYYNGEERAKGNILERFSAQQFPDLHSELNLSSLELGDSALYFCASSVLSYNSPLHFGNGTRLTVT.

The gene calls are TRBV19 and TRBJ2-7, with 10 nucleotides matching TRBD2. Trimming removed 10 bases from V and 1 base from J; junction bases left unmatched: 13. The germline CDR1 and CDR2 sequences are LNHDA and SQIVND (reference sequence). CDR3 size: 16 residues. The CDR3 protein is CATGQREGLSSYEQYF. The DNA of the CDR3 is TGTGCCACGGGGCAGCGGGAGGGCCTCTCGTCCTACGAGCAGTACTTC.

J is TRBJ1-2 and V is TRBV9, with 9 bases aligning to TRBD1. Germline V lookup: CDR1 SGDLS, CDR2 YYNGEE. The CDR3 runs to 15 residues. Trimming cost V 8 bases and J 2 bases; bases outside gene matches: 10. The CDR3 DNA reads TGTGCCAGACAGGGGGCAGAACCCCGGAACTATGGCTACACCTTC. Translating it yields CARQGAEPRNYGYTF.

The chain combines TRBV5-1 with TRBJ2-3; TRBD2 agrees at 7 bases. Trimming took 6 bases from V and 6 from J; bases not matched to a gene: 13. The CDR3 length is 15 residues. Germline V gives CDR1 SGHRS, CDR2 YFSETQ. The CDR3 bases are TGCGCCAGCACTCCGGGGGGTGGGGCCCCCGATACGCAGTATTTT. It yields the protein CASTPGGGAPDTQYF.

The rearrangement joins TRBV7-9 to TRBJ1-4; possibly TRBD1 for D (6 bases). This CDR3 contains 15 residues. Germline V lookup: CDR1 SEHNR, CDR2 FQNEAQ (reference sequence). The germline V and J ends were trimmed by 4 bases and 4 bases, with 13 bases remaining between them. The CDR3 DNA follows: TGTGCCAGCAGCTATTGGACAGAGGTTAATGAAAAACTGTTTTTT. It specifies CASSYWTEVNEKLFF.

This chain joins TRBV20-1 and TRBJ2-1; D is uncertain. This CDR3 spans 11 amino acids. Trimming removed 6 bases at V and 4 bases at J, with 7 bases between. Germline CDR1 and CDR2: DFQATT and SNEGSKA (reference sequence). The CDR3: CSAGLYNEQFF. The CDR3 nucleotides read TGCAGTGCCGGTCTTTACAATGAGCAGTTCTTC.

The chain recombines TRBV11-2 with TRBJ2-1, with 9 bases aligning to TRBD2. With V trimmed by 5 bases and J by 0 bases, 14 bases remained unmatched. The CDR3 has 19 amino acids. Germline loops: CDR1 SGHAT, CDR2 FQNNGV. CDR3 loop: CASSQGTSRPTGSYNEQFF. DNA of the CDR3: TGTGCCAGCAGCCAAGGGACTAGCCGCCCAACGGGCTCCTACAATGAGCAGTTCTTC. Drawing the rest from reference TRBV11-2 and TRBJ2-1, the complete variable domain is EAGVAQSPRYKIIEKRQSVAFWCNPISGHATLYWYQQILGQGPKLLIQFQNNGVVDDSQLPKDRFSAERLKGVDSTLKIQPAKLEDSAVYLCASSQGTSRPTGSYNEQFFGPGTRLTVL.

The chain couples TRBV12-3 or TRBV12-4 to TRBJ2-3; D gene unclear. This CDR3 has 13 residues. V was cut by 3 bases and J by 2 bases, with 6 bases left in between. This CDR3 is CASSFIITDTQYF. The DNA of the CDR3 is TGTGCCAGCAGTTTCATCATCACAGATACGCAGTATTTT.

This sequence joins TRBV6-5 and TRBJ2-7; TRBD2 aligns across 7 bases. The CDR3 has 14 residues. V gave up 0 bases and J gave up 5 bases; unmatched junction bases: 4. The germline gives CDR1 MNHEY, CDR2 SVGAGI. CDR3 nucleotides: TGTGCCAGCAGTTACTCCCGACTAGCTGACGAGCAGTACTTC. It codes for CASSYSRLADEQYF.

The chain is built from TRBV6-5 and TRBJ2-7; 14 positions agree with TRBD2. Trimming cost V 7 bases and J 6 bases; bases outside gene matches: 5. The CDR3 spans 14 residues. The germline V gene encodes CDR1 MNHEY and CDR2 SVGAGI. This CDR3 is CASIGTSGRSEQYF. DNA for the CDR3: TGTGCCAGCATTGGGACTAGCGGGAGAAGCGAGCAGTACTTC.

This chain uses TRBV5-6 with TRBJ2-7, with 8 bases fitting TRBD2. This CDR3 region has 13 residues. V lost 7 bases to trimming and J lost 4 bases; unmatched junction nucleotides: 7. CDR1 and CDR2 from the germline V gene are SGHDT and YYEEEE. The CDR3 here is CASWGAGGYEQYF. In DNA form, the CDR3 reads TGTGCCAGCTGGGGGGCGGGAGGATACGAGCAGTACTTC.

The chain employs TRBV6-5 and TRBJ1-1; D possibly corresponds to TRBD1 (6 bases). CDR1 and CDR2 (germline): MNHEY, SVGAGI. Deletions cut 6 bases from V and 1 base from J, with 15 bases between. This CDR3 contains 15 residues. CDR3 in amino acids: CASSASGHENTEAFF. The CDR3 bases are TGTGCCAGCAGCGCGTCGGGACACGAGAACACTGAAGCTTTCTTT.

This clone was observed a few times. This rearrangement joins TRBV30 to TRBJ2-7; tentatively, D is TRBD1 (6 bases). The V and J ends lost 1 base and 2 bases respectively, with 6 bases between them. CDR1 and CDR2 (germline): GTSNPN, SVGIG (reference sequence). This CDR3 has 12 amino acids. The CDR3 sequence: CAWSGDTYEQYF. The DNA of the CDR3 is TGTGCCTGGAGTGGGGACACCTACGAGCAGTACTTC.

V is TRBV11-2 and J is TRBJ2-3; D is undetermined. The CDR3 runs to 14 residues. Per germline, CDR1 SGHAT and CDR2 FQNNGV. Trimming left V 0 bases short and J 1 base short, with 5 bases between. In DNA, the CDR3 is TGTGCCAGCAGCTTAGATCCCGGCACAGATACGCAGTATTTT. This translates into CASSLDPGTDTQYF.

The chain links TRBV18 to TRBJ2-3, with TRBD2 matching 12 bases. V lost 6 bases and J lost 0; bases outside the gene matches: 4. From germline, CDR1 is KGHSH and CDR2 LQKENI. This CDR3 is 16 amino acids long. In DNA, the CDR3 is TGTGCCAGCTCCCTGCTAGCGGGAGGGAGCACAGATACGCAGTATTTT. Translation: CASSLLAGGSTDTQYF.

This clone was seen only once. The chain uses TRBV13 and TRBJ2-6; TRBD1 agrees at 9 bases. J lost 2 bases, V lost 5 bases, and 4 bases had no gene match. CDR1 PRHDT and CDR2 FYEKMQ come from the germline V gene (reference sequence). This CDR3 is built from 16 residues. The CDR3 region has the DNA TGTGCCAGCAGCACGGACAGGGGTGCTGGGGCCAACGTCCTGACTTTC. Its translation: CASSTDRGAGANVLTF.

This clone is classed as medium-sized. The chain joins TRBV7-9 to TRBJ1-2; TRBD1 might be the D (6 bases). The CDR3 contains 14 residues. V lost 1 base and J lost 0, with 6 bases in between. Germline V gene lookup returns CDR1 SEHNR and CDR2 FQNEAQ (reference sequence). The CDR3 region has the DNA TGTGCCAGCAGCTTAGGGACAGCTAACTATGGCTACACCTTC. It specifies CASSLGTANYGYTF.

The DNA of the CDR3 is TGCGCCAGCAGCCAGGTTGAGATAGCCAAAAACATTCAGTACTTC. Translated, it gives CASSQVEIAKNIQYF. The chain combines TRBV4-1 with TRBJ2-4, with D unresolved. The CDR3 spans 15 residues. In germline, CDR1 is MGHRA, CDR2 YSYEKL. Trimming removed 3 bases from V and 0 bases from J, with 9 bases in between.

The table lists this clone with a count of one. This rearrangement joins TRBV7-2 to TRBJ2-5; weak D call: TRBD1 (6 bases). The CDR3 length is 13 residues. CDR1 SGHTA and CDR2 FQGNSA come from the germline V gene. Trimming shortened V by 10 bases and J by 4 bases, and 16 bases separated the two germline ends. In DNA form, the CDR3 reads TGTGCCATGGGGGTTGGGGGCTCAGAGACCCAGTACTTC. Its protein product is CAMGVGGSETQYF.

This chain links TRBV10-3 with TRBJ1-2; TRBD1 might be the D (5 bases). The CDR3 is made up of 15 amino acids. V gave up 3 bases and J gave up 4 bases, with 15 bases separating them. CDR1 and CDR2 from the germline V gene are ENHRY and SYGVKD. CDR3: CAISEGYGGTYGYTF. The CDR3 region has the DNA TGTGCCATCAGTGAAGGCTACGGGGGGACCTATGGCTACACCTTC.

This chain links TRBV18 with TRBJ1-1; D is uncertain. The CDR3 is made up of 16 amino acids. With 1 base removed from V and 0 bases from J, the gap between germline ends came to 12 bases. CDR1 is KGHSH and CDR2 is LQKENI in the germline V gene. This CDR3 is CASSPRTGEMNTEAFF. DNA of the CDR3: TGTGCCAGCTCACCACGAACGGGAGAAATGAACACTGAAGCTTTCTTT.